This T cell receptor (beta chain) was observed in a study of T cells in Graves' hyperthyroidism and ophthalmopathy. Findings and limits, study-wide: Among clonotypes expanded in thyroid above 0.001, most were also found in blood.

Amplification of TCR beta CDR3 regions used RNA as the template. Initially, a first-round RT-PCR of the TCR CDR3 employed the HTBI primer set. TCRdb reprocessed the multiplex PCR reads with MiXCR, giving one entry per CDR3 protein. Altogether 160,000 or so distinct CDR3 sequences are present, 9.4% being singletons, with the ten largest covering about 20%. This CDR3 has 13 residues. CDR1 SGHNT and CDR2 YYREEE come from the germline V gene (reference sequence). Trimming pared 1 base from V and 6 bases from J, leaving 10 bases between. Uncontrolled infections, other autoimmune diseases, pregnancy or lactation led to exclusion of patients. This clonotype has at least ten counts. Its antigen is still unknown.

The V gene is TRBV5-4, the J gene TRBJ1-2; tentatively, D is TRBD1 (6 bases). This TCR came from a woman younger than 35 with Graves' hyperthyroidism that later progressed to Graves' ophthalmopathy. The sequencing input was blood. CDR3: CASSLQGLNGYTF. CDR3 nucleotide sequence: TGTGCCAGCAGCTTGCAGGGGCTGAATGGCTACACCTTC.